This T cell receptor (beta chain) was profiled in a study of blood T cells in healthy people across ages. A second 7 to 11 cycle PCR used barcoded and J-beta primers. TCRdb analysed the 5' RACE reads with MiXCR anew, one entry per CDR3 protein. The sample yields around 1,000,000 distinct CDR3 sequences, around 27% seen once. The germline V and J ends were trimmed by 5 bases and 4 bases, with 14 bases remaining between them. The CDR3 length is 14 residues. CDR1 and CDR2 from the germline V gene are SEHNR and FQNEAQ (reference sequence). In regard to this clonotype: The conserved phenylalanine or tryptophan is not found at the CDR3 terminus, so this likely reflects a read error.

The same sample was also used in a study of T cells of mothers and their children. From that study: Donation came from a few healthy Caucasian mothers together with their six children.

This sequence originates from a girl aged 2-10 years in good health. V gene TRBV7-9 combines with J gene TRBJ2-5, with D maybe TRBD2 (6 bases). The sequenced material came from blood. CDR3 nucleotide sequence: TGTGCCAGCAGCCGACTAGATACTGGAGAGACCCAGTACCTC. It yields the protein CASSRLDTGETQYL.